The 3 T cell receptor beta chains below come from one sample, sequenced in a study of beta chain features in type 1 diabetes. Expressed TCRB transcripts were sequenced, since all the RNA that had been isolated was reverse transcribed. Using immunoSEQ multiplex PCR, the repertoire was profiled, and TCRdb retains in-frame clones only, with some absent. The data contain hundreds of thousands of clones, about a tenth of them singletons. Which antigens these TCRs recognize remains unknown. General study findings and limits: Moderate yet significant TCRB CDR3 shortening was seen in Type 1 diabetes patients in all four CD4+ subsets.

Source material: naive CD4+ T cells from blood. Receptors were obtained from a man aged 25 to 40 with type 1 diabetes.

The rearrangement uses TRBV19 and TRBJ2-5; a weak D match, TRBD1 (5 bases). The germline V and J ends were trimmed by 2 bases and 5 bases, with 6 bases remaining between them. The CDR3 has 12 amino acids. Per germline, CDR1 LNHDA and CDR2 SQIVND (reference sequence). Here the CDR3 DNA reads TGTGCCAGTAGTATAAAGGGGGAGACCCAGTACTTC. The encoded protein is CASSIKGETQYF.

This sequence joins TRBV7-9 and TRBJ2-7; possibly TRBD2 for D (5 bases). Trimming stripped 4 bases from V and 2 bases from J, with 9 bases between. Germline V gene data show CDR1 as SEHNR and CDR2 as FQNEAQ (reference sequence). The CDR3 is 13 amino acids. The CDR3 reads CASSSERAYEQYF. The CDR3 DNA follows: TGTGCCAGCAGCTCAGAGAGGGCCTACGAGCAGTACTTC. The full variable domain, in which reference TRBV7-9 and TRBJ2-7 provide the parts outside the CDR3, is DTGVSQNPRHKITKRGQNVTFRCDPISEHNRLYWYRQTLGQGPEFLTYFQNEAQLEKSRLLSDRFSAERPKGSFSTLEIQRTEQGDSAMYLCASSSERAYEQYFGPGTRLTVT.

This chain joins TRBV2 and TRBJ1-6; D call uncertain. This CDR3 region has 13 residues. From germline, CDR1 is SNHLY and CDR2 FYNNEI. Trimming cost V 5 bases and J 6 bases, with 8 bases left between them. This chain's CDR3 is CASSTELNSPLHF. Written as DNA, the CDR3 is TGTGCCAGCAGTACAGAACTTAATTCACCCCTCCACTTT.